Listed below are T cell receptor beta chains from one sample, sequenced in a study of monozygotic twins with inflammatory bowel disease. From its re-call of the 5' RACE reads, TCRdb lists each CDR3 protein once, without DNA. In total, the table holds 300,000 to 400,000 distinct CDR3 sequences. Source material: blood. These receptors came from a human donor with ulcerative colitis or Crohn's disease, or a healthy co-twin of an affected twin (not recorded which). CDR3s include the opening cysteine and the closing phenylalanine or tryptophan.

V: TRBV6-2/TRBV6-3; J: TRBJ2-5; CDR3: CASSYSGLAGETQYF
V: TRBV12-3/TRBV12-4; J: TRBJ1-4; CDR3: CASQRDPGKLFF
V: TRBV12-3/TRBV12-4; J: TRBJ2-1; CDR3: CASSLDDTFSSYNEQFF
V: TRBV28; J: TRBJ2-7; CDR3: CASRTGGYYEQYF
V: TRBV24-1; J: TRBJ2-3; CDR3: CATSDRQASTDTQYF
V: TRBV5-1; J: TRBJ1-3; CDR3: CASSLAGTGGPYSGNTIYF
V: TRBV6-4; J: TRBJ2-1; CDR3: CASSASGGEQFF
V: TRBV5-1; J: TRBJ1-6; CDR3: CASSLNPSNSPLHF
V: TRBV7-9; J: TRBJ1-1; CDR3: CASSLGEGLKAFF
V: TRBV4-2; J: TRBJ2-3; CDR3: CASSQVALAGIRPHTDTQYF
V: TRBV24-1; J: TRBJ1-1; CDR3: CATSDTGTGNTEAFF
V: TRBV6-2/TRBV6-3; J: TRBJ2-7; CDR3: CASSIQHVYEQYF
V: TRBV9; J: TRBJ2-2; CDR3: CASTQELTGELFF
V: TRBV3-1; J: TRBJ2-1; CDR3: CASSQRDRDSYNEQFF
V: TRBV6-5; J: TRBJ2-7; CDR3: CASSYPTGLGGEQYF
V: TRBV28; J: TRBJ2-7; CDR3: CASSQISGGRGFEQYF
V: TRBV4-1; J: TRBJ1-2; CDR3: CASSQGLDRLNGYTF
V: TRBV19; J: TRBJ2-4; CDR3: CASSFQGSNIQYF
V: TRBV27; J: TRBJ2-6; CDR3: CASTGGTGALSGANVLTF
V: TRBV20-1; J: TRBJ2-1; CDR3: CSARAGSVHNEQFF
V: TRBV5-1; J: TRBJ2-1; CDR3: CASSLGTGGSYNEQFF
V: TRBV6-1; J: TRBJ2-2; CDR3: CASRRQGRGTGELFF
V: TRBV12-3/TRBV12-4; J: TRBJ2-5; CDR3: CASSTSGGWDKETQYF
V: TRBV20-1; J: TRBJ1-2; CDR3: CSAIGLNHYGYTF
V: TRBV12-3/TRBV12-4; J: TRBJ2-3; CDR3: CASSSTLPYTDTQYF
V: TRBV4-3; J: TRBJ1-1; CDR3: CASSRVRDAGPGAFF
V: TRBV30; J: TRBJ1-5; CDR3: CAWSVRYRDQPQHF
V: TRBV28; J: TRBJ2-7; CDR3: CASRTMVASYEQYF
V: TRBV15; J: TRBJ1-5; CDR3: CATSTMGSNQPQHF
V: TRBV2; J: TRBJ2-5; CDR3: CASKPTGGGETQYF
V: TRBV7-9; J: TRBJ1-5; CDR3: CASSPAPTGSNQPQHF
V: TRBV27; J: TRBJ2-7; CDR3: CASSLAPSRGAFYEQYF
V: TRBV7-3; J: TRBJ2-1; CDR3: CASSLDTSGVNEQFF
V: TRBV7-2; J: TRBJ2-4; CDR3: CASSQALGAVLAKNIQYF
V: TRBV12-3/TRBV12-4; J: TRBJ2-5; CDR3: CASSLGPYSGPSQETQYF
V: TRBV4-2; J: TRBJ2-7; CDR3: CASSQGTAEQYF
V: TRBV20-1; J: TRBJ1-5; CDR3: CSARGTGDEWQPQHF
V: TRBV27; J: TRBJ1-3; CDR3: CASSSNFNSGNTIYF
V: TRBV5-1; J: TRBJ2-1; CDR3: CASSYAGGSYNEQFF
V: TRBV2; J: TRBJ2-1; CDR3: CASSEEEPQLF
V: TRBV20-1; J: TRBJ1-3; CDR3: CSAVPGRGNTIYF
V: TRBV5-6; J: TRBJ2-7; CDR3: CASSKTGSSYEQYF
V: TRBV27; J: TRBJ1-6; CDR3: CASSLRSTGGGSPLHF
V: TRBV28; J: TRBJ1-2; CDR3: CAGRGMEGYGYTF
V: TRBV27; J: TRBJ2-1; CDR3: CASSLLISYNEQFF
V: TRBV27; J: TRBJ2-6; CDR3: CASSLSGTAVSGANVLTF
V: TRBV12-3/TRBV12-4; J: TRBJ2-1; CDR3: CASSFEYNEQFF
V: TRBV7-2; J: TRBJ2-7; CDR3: CASSTPSPYEQYF
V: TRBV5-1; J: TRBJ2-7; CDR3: CASSLGLEVGEQYF
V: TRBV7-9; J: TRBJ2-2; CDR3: CASSYRDRMNTGELFF
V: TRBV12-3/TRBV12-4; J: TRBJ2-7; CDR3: CASGRSGSYEQYF
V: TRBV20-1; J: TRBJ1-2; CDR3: CSVGQGGAYGYTF
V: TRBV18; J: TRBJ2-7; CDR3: CASSPPSGQGYEQYF
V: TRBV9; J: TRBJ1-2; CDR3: CASTTDGRSNYGYTF
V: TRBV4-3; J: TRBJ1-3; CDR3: CASSPLGRLAQENTIYF
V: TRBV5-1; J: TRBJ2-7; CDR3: CASRETFGSHEQYF
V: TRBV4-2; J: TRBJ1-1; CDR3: CATETSDNTEAFF
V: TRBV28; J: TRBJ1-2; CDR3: CASSLGSMGAFYGYTF